The TCR beta chain described here comes from a study of T cell repertoires in cytomegalovirus infection. Each CDR3 protein is one row after TCRdb ran MiXCR on the reads. The sample lists hundreds of thousands of distinct CDR3 sequences; less than 25% were seen once. Germline-derived CDR1 and CDR2 are SNHLY and FYNNEI. CDR3 length equals 16 residues. V lost 5 bases, J lost 6 bases, and 22 bases lay in between. The sample comprised CD8+ T cells from PBMCs. The V call is TRBV2, the J call TRBJ1-2, with D possibly being TRBD1 (5 bases). The TCR originated in a human donor in good health (CMV status not recorded). Some clones in this sample may be carry-over from other donors' samples. The CDR3 here is CASSSWGLQVGDGYTF. The CDR3 region has the DNA TGTGCCAGCAGTTCCTGGGGTCTACAAGTAGGGGATGGCTACACCTTC.